The 23 T cell receptor beta chains in this list originate from one sample, sequenced in a study of T cell responses to AZD1222 COVID-19 vaccine. Using immunoSEQ multiplex PCR, the repertoire was profiled, and TCRdb retains in-frame clones only, with some absent. In the table there are 80,000 to 95,000 clones, approximately 78% of which are singletons. The source was peripheral blood, collected on day 0 of AZD1222 vaccination. Receptor source: an adult in good health.

This chain uses TRBV21-1 with TRBJ2-1. TRBV21-1 is tagged as a pseudogene. The CDR3 totals 18 residues. The chain's CDR3 is CASSKVGDLKSSYNEQFF. DNA of the CDR3: TGTGCCAGCAGCAAAGTAGGGGACCTGAAAAGCTCCTACAATGAGCAGTTCTTC.

V usage is TRBV5-1 and J usage is TRBJ2-2, with D perhaps matching TRBD2 (5 bases). Germline V gene lookup returns CDR1 SGHRS and CDR2 YFSETQ. The CDR3 spans 15 residues. V was pared by 1 base and J by 0 bases, with 7 bases between. This CDR3 is CASSLLASNTGELFF. The CDR3, as DNA: TGCGCCAGCAGCTTGTTAGCGTCGAACACCGGGGAGCTGTTTTTT.

The chain uses TRBV19 and TRBJ1-2; possible D gene TRBD1, 6 bases. CDR1 and CDR2 from the germline V gene are LNHDA and SQIVND (reference sequence). This CDR3 comprises 12 residues. Trimming stripped 7 bases from V and 6 bases from J, with 12 bases between. The CDR3, as DNA: TGTGCCAGTATTGGGACATCCGATGGCTACACCTTC. This encodes CASIGTSDGYTF.

V gene TRBV6-2 or TRBV6-3 combines with J gene TRBJ2-7; possibly TRBD1 or TRBD2 for D (5 bases each). This CDR3 has 17 amino acids. Per the germline V gene, CDR1 is MNHEY and CDR2 is SVGEGT. The V and J ends lost 2 bases and 1 base respectively, with 18 bases between them. The CDR3 here is CASSYPTRDGFSYEQYF. CDR3 nucleotide sequence: TGTGCCAGCAGTTACCCTACTAGGGACGGATTTTCCTACGAGCAGTACTTC.

The chain has TRBV7-2 and TRBJ1-5; 10 bases agree with TRBD1. Germline V gives CDR1 SGHTA, CDR2 FQGNSA. The CDR3 sequence is 14 residues long. Trimming at V came to 3 bases and at J to 9 bases, leaving 5 bases not matched to a gene. Here the CDR3 DNA reads TGTGCCAGCAGCTTCGGACAGGGGGATCGGCCCCAGCATTTT. Its protein product is CASSFGQGDRPQHF. The full variable domain, rest sourced from reference TRBV7-2 and TRBJ1-5, is GAGVSQSPSNKVTEKGKDVELRCDPISGHTALYWYRQSLGQGLEFLIYFQGNSAPDKSGLPSDRFSAERTGGSVSTLTIQRTQQEDSAVYLCASSFGQGDRPQHFGDGTRLSIL.

This clone was detected only a few times. This chain connects TRBV20-1 to TRBJ2-3; D is ambiguous. This CDR3 region has 11 residues. Trimming removed 5 bases from V and 2 bases from J, with 5 bases in between. Germline V gives CDR1 DFQATT, CDR2 SNEGSKA (reference sequence). Here the CDR3 reads CSAVYTDTQYF. Here the CDR3 DNA reads TGCAGTGCTGTATACACAGATACGCAGTATTTT.

This clone was counted a single time. The chain uses TRBV2 and TRBJ1-4; TRBD1 might be the D (6 bases). Germline loops: CDR1 SNHLY, CDR2 FYNNEI. V was shortened by 1 base and J by 7 bases, with 13 bases between the two germline ends. The CDR3 consists of 15 residues. Here the CDR3 reads CASSEGTGRGEKLFF. The CDR3 DNA reads TGTGCCAGCAGTGAAGGAACAGGGAGGGGTGAAAAACTGTTTTTT.

The gene calls are TRBV30 and TRBJ1-5, with D perhaps TRBD1 (5 bases). CDR3 length equals 14 residues. Trimming took off 1 base at V and 0 bases at J, with 7 bases between the two ends. CDR1 GTSNPN and CDR2 SVGIG come from the germline V gene (reference sequence). CDR3 DNA: TGTGCCTGGAGTGGACAGAATAGCAATCAGCCCCAGCATTTT. It translates to CAWSGQNSNQPQHF.

The rearrangement links TRBV14 to TRBJ1-1; no clear D. Trimming removed 4 bases at V and 7 bases at J, with 7 bases between. This CDR3 is built from 11 residues. CDR1 is SGHDN and CDR2 is FVKESK in the germline V gene. The CDR3 is CASSLWGEAFF. The CDR3 DNA sequence: TGTGCCAGCAGCCTGTGGGGTGAAGCTTTCTTT.

This chain connects TRBV5-1 to TRBJ1-6, with 8 positions matching TRBD1. Germline V lookup: CDR1 SGHRS, CDR2 YFSETQ. The length of the CDR3 is 15 residues. The V segment lost 4 bases and the J segment 5 bases; nucleotides outside the gene matches: 5. CDR3 residues: CASSRGQVDNSPLHF. In DNA, the CDR3 is TGCGCCAGCAGCCGGGGACAGGTGGATAATTCACCCCTCCACTTT.

The CDR3 reads CASSGGTSLDTQYF. DNA of the CDR3: TGTGCCAGCAGTGGGGGGACTAGCTTGGATACGCAGTATTTT. The genes are TRBV5-6 and TRBJ2-3, with 9 positions matching TRBD2. The CDR3 length is 14 residues. From germline, CDR1 is SGHDT and CDR2 YYEEEE. Trimming cost V 5 bases and J 6 bases; bases outside gene matches: 7.

The chain recombines TRBV7-6 with TRBJ1-1; 8 bases map to TRBD1. CDR1 is SGHVS and CDR2 is FNYEAQ in the germline V gene. CDR3 length equals 16 residues. J lost 0 bases, V lost 3 bases, and 6 bases had no gene match. The CDR3 DNA is TGTGCCAGCAGCTTCGAGGCAGGGGGCATGAACACTGAAGCTTTCTTT. Amino acid sequence: CASSFEAGGMNTEAFF.

This clone appeared once. Here the CDR3 DNA reads TGTGCCAGCTCCCGAGGACAGGGATTAATGGATACGCAGTATTTT. Amino acids: CASSRGQGLMDTQYF. J is TRBJ2-3 and V is TRBV18; 8 positions agree with TRBD1. The CDR3 sequence is 15 residues long. V shed 6 bases, J shed 6 bases, and the junction held 11 bases outside the gene matches. Germline values: CDR1 KGHSH, CDR2 LQKENI.

The V call is TRBV6-2 or TRBV6-3, the J call TRBJ2-6; 10 bases line up with TRBD2. The CDR3 totals 17 residues. CDR1 is MNHEY and CDR2 is SVGEGT in the germline V gene. V was clipped by 5 bases and J by 0 bases; unmatched bases: 4. DNA of the CDR3: TGTGCCAGCAGTCAACTAGCGGGGAGCTCTGGGGCCAACGTCCTGACTTTC. Amino acid sequence: CASSQLAGSSGANVLTF.

The CDR3 nucleotides are TGTGCCAGCAGCCTGTTGGGAGTAGGGAGCTATGGCTACACCTTC. The encoded protein is CASSLLGVGSYGYTF. The V and J genes are TRBV7-6 and TRBJ1-2; D gene ambiguous. Germline assignment: CDR1 SGHVS and CDR2 FNYEAQ. V lost 5 bases to trimming and J lost 4 bases, with 17 bases between them. There are 15 residues in the CDR3.

The chain combines TRBV5-8 with TRBJ1-2; D gene uncertain. V lost 1 base and J 8 bases, leaving 12 bases between the germline ends. This CDR3 spans 13 amino acids. Germline-derived CDR1 and CDR2 are SGHTS and YDEGEE. The CDR3: CASSLRRAPGYTF. CDR3 nucleotides: TGTGCCAGCAGCTTGCGCAGAGCGCCCGGCTACACCTTC.

The CDR3 DNA sequence: TGTGCCAGCAGCCAAGTCCCCAGGGGGACTAGCACAGATACGCAGTATTTT. Amino acids: CASSQVPRGTSTDTQYF. The chain has TRBV14 and TRBJ2-3; possibly TRBD1 for D (7 bases). The germline CDR1 and CDR2 sequences are SGHDN and FVKESK. There are 17 residues in the CDR3. Trimming left V 1 base short and J 0 bases short, with 14 bases between.

The V gene is TRBV6-2 or TRBV6-3, the J gene TRBJ2-1, with D unresolved. This CDR3 contains 12 residues. Trimming stripped 2 bases from V and 10 bases from J, with 9 bases between. Germline V gene lookup returns CDR1 MNHEY and CDR2 SVGEGT. The CDR3 nucleotides read TGTGCCAGCAGTTACGACGACGCGGAGCAGTTCTTC. It codes for CASSYDDAEQFF.

CDR3 protein: CATSREGRSNEKLFF. For the CDR3, the DNA is TGTGCCACCAGCAGAGAGGGCAGATCTAATGAAAAACTGTTTTTT. This chain joins TRBV15 and TRBJ1-4; D gene unclear. This CDR3 spans 15 amino acids. Trimming left V 0 bases short and J 3 bases short, with 8 bases between. From germline, CDR1 is LNHNV and CDR2 YYDKDF (reference sequence). Looking up the rest from reference TRBV15 and TRBJ1-4 gives the full variable domain: DAMVIQNPRYQVTQFGKPVTLSCSQTLNHNVMYWYQQKSSQAPKLLFHYYDKDFNNEADTPDNFQSRRPNTSFCFLDIRSPGLGDTAMYLCATSREGRSNEKLFFGSGTQLSVL.

V gene TRBV19 combines with J gene TRBJ2-3; a weak D match, TRBD2 (6 bases). Trimming pared 6 bases from V and 9 bases from J, leaving 31 bases between. The germline gives CDR1 LNHDA, CDR2 SQIVND (reference sequence). CDR3 length: 18 residues. CDR3 sequence: CASSSPSWLAPSSATQYF. DNA for the CDR3: TGTGCCAGTAGCTCACCGTCGTGGCTAGCGCCCAGCTCTGCGACGCAGTATTTT.

The V gene is TRBV28, the J gene TRBJ2-7; D may be TRBD2 (6 bases). The CDR3 extends over 14 amino acids. The germline V gene encodes CDR1 MDHEN and CDR2 SYDVKM. Trimming removed 7 bases from V and 4 bases from J, with 17 bases in between. In DNA form, the CDR3 reads TGTGCCAGCAAAGACAGCTTAGCGGTTTACGAGCAGTACTTC. This codes for CASKDSLAVYEQYF.

This sequence joins TRBV7-2 and TRBJ1-5; D gene uncertain. The CDR3 is 15 residues long. V lost 1 base and J 1 base, leaving 8 bases between the germline ends. CDR1 is SGHTA and CDR2 is FQGNSA in the germline V gene. CDR3 protein: CASSLEATSNQPQHF. Here the CDR3 DNA reads TGTGCCAGCAGCTTAGAAGCAACCAGCAATCAGCCCCAGCATTTT. Based on the CDR3 plus reference TRBV7-2 and TRBJ1-5, the full variable domain is GAGVSQSPSNKVTEKGKDVELRCDPISGHTALYWYRQSLGQGLEFLIYFQGNSAPDKSGLPSDRFSAERTGGSVSTLTIQRTQQEDSAVYLCASSLEATSNQPQHFGDGTRLSIL.

The chain is built from TRBV18 and TRBJ2-1, with TRBD2 identical over 11 bases. The germline V gene encodes CDR1 KGHSH and CDR2 LQKENI. This CDR3 has 15 residues. The V segment lost 6 bases and the J segment 6 bases; nucleotides outside the gene matches: 7. CDR3 in amino acids: CASSPGLAGPNEQFF. The CDR3 region has the DNA TGTGCCAGCTCTCCCGGACTAGCGGGTCCCAATGAGCAGTTCTTC.